These T cell receptor beta chains were read from a single sample in a study of lymphopenia after photon versus proton radiotherapy. Sequencing was performed with immunoSEQ multiplex PCR; in TCRdb, only in-frame clones are kept and a portion is missing. The sample records 55,000 to 85,000 clones, less than 95% being singletons. This specimen was peripheral blood, taken from a patient treated with photon-based radiotherapy. Source of these receptors: a woman between 40 and 55 years old with cholangiocarcinoma. Each CDR3 is given with its conserved first and last residue. Each record gives: clone size, CDR3 length, V gene, CDR3 protein. Only some rows state a clone size, as once, few, many or a class for expanded clones.

. 14 TRBV19 CASSKREVTGELFF
. 13 TRBV27 CASSSWTGGEQYF
. 15 TRBV9 CASSVGAGPTGELFF
. 14 TRBV5-4 CASSLGQADNEQFF
. 16 TRBV9 CASSPKSGGADNEQFF
. 13 TRBV28 CASRTVFNSPLHF
few 12 TRBV9 CASSVDGTEAFF
. 13 TRBV30 CAWDNSHHQPQHF
. 13 TRBV4-2 CASSQAVNNEQFF
. 15 TRBV5-6 CASSLLGLATDTQYF